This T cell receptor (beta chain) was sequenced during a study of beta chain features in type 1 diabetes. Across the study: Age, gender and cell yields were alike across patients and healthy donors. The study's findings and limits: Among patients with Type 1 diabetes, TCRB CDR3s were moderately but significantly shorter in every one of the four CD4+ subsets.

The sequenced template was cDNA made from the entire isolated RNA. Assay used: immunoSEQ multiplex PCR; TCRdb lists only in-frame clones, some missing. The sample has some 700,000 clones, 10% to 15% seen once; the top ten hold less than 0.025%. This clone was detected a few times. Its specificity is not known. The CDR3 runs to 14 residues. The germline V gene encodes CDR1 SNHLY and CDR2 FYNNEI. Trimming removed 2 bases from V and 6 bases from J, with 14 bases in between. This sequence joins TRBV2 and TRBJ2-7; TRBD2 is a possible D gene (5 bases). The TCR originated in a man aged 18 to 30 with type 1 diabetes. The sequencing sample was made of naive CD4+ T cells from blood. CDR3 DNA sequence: TGTGCCAGCAGTGAACTACTTGAGGGCGGCGAGCAGTACTTC. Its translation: CASSELLEGGEQYF. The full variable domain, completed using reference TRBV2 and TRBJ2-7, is EPEVTQTPSHQVTQMGQEVILRCVPISNHLYFYWYRQILGQKVEFLVSFYNNEISEKSEIFDDQFSVERPDGSNFTLKIRSTKLEDSAMYFCASSELLEGGEQYFGPGTRLTVT.